This paragraph covers one T cell receptor (beta chain) sequence. This sample is drawn from a study of control samples from healthy donors and cancer patients. Profiled with immunoSEQ multiplex PCR; TCRdb holds only in-frame clones, not every one. The sample contains 150,000 to 200,000 clones, approximately 92% of which appear only once. The CDR3 consists of 15 residues. CDR1 is SGHTA and CDR2 is FQGNSA in the germline V gene. The germline V and J ends were trimmed by 0 bases and 4 bases, with 10 bases remaining between them. This receptor was identified in a man aged 30 to 39 in good health. The V call is TRBV7-2, the J call TRBJ2-1, with D perhaps assigned TRBD1 or TRBD2 (6 bases each). The sample was blood. Here the CDR3 reads CASSLAGGLYNEQFF. CDR3 in DNA: TGTGCCAGCAGCTTAGCTGGGGGGCTGTACAATGAGCAGTTCTTC.